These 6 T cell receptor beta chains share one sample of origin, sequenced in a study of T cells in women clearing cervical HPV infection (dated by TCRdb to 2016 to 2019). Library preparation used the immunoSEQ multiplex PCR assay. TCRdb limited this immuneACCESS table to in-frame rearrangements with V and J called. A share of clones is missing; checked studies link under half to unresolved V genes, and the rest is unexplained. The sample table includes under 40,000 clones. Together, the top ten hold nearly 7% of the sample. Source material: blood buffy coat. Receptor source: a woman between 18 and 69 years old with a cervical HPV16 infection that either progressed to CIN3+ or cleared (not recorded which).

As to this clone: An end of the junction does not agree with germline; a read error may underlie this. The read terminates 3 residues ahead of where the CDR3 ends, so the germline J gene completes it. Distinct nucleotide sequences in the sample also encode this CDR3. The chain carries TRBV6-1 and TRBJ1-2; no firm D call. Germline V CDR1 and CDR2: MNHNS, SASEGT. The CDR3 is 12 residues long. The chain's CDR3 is CASSAYNYGYTF. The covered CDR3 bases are TGTGCCAGCAGTGCCTACAACTATGGT.

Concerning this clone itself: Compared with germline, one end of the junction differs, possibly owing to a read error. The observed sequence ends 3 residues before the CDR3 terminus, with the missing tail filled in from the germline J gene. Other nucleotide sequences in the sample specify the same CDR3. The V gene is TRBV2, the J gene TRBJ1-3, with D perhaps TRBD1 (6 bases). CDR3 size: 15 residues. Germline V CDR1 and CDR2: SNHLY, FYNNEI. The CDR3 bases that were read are TGTGCCAGCAGTACTACAGGGTTTTCTGGAAACACA. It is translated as CASSTTGFSGNT. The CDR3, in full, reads CASSTTGFSGNTIYF.

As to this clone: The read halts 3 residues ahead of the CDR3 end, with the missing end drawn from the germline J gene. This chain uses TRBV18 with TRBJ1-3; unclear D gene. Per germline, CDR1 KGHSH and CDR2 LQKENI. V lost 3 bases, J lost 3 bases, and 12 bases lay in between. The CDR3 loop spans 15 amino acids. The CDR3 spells CASSPPARGGNTIYF. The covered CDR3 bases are TGTGCCAGCTCACCGCCAGCCCGCGGTGGAAACACC.

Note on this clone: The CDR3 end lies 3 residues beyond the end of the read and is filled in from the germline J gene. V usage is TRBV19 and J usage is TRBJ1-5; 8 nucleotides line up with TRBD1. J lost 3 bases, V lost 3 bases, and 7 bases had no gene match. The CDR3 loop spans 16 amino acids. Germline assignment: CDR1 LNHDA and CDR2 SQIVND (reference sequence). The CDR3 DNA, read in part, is TGTGCCAGTAGTATCGCCCCGACAGGGGCCAATCAGCCC. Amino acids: CASSIAPTGANQP. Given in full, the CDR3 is CASSIAPTGANQPQHF.

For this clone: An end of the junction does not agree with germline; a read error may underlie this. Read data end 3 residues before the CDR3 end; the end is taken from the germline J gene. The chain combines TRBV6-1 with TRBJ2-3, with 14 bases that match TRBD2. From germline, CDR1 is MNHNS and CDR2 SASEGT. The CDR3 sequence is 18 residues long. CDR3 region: CASSEAIKGLAGAETQYF. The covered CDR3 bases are TGTGCCAGCAGTGAAGCCATAAAGGGACTAGCGGGGGCAGAGACG.

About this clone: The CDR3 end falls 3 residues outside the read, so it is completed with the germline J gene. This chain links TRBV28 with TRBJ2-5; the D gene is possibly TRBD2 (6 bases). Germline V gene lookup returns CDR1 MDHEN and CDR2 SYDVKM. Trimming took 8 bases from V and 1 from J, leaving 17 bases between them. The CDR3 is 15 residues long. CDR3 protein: CASAPGEDFQETQYF. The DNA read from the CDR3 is TGTGCCAGCGCTCCGGGGGAGGACTTCCAAGAGACC.